This T cell receptor beta chain was recovered during a study of blood T cell repertoires in COVID-19. Study information: The study drew acute and convalescent COVID-19 samples from the United States, Italy and Spain.

V dropped 0 bases and J dropped 3 bases, with 10 bases sitting between them. CDR1 SGHRS and CDR2 YFSETQ come from the germline V gene. The CDR3 length is 15 residues. Repertoires were generated with immunoSEQ multiplex PCR, while TCRdb's copy carries only in-frame clones and drops some. The sample shows over 95,000 clones, 85% of them seen only once. The sequence was collected from a human donor in a cohort sampled during active COVID-19. The sequencing sample was made of peripheral blood. The V gene is TRBV5-1, the J gene TRBJ2-1; tentative D call: TRBD2 (6 bases). The CDR3 is CASSLEISGYNEQFF. The CDR3 bases are TGCGCCAGCAGCTTGGAGATTAGCGGCTACAATGAGCAGTTCTTC.